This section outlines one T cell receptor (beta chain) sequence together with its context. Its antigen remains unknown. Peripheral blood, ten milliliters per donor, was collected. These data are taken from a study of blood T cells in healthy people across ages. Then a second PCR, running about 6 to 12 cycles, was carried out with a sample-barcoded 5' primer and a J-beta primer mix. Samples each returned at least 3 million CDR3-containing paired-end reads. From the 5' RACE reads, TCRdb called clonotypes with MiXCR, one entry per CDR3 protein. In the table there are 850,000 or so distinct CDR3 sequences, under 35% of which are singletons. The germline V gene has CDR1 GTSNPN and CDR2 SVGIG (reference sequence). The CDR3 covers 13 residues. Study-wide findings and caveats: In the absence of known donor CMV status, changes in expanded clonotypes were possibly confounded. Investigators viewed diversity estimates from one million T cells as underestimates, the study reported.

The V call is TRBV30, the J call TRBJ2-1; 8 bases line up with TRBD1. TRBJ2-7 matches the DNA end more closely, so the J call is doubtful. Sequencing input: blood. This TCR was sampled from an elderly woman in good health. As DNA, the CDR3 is TGTGCCTGGAGCAGGGGGCGAAGGTACGAGCAGTACTTC. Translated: CAWSRGRRYEQYF.